These T cell receptor beta chains were read from a single sample in a study of CD8 T cells in Susac syndrome. TCRdb re-called the immunoSEQ multiplex PCR reads with MiXCR, one entry per CDR3 protein. The sample lists under 550,000 distinct CDR3 sequences, roughly 85% occurring once. Sequences were obtained from CD8+ T cells from PBMCs. The receptors originated from a human donor with multiple sclerosis. Both conserved end residues are part of each CDR3. D genes are given only for firm matches. Not all rows give a size; the values are once, few, many and, for expanded clones, a class.

TRBV7-9	14	TRBD1	.	TRBJ1-2	TGTGCCAGCAGCTGGGACAGGGGGCAAGATGGCTACACCTTC	CASSWDRGQDGYTF
TRBV12-5	12	.	.	TRBJ2-3	TGTGCTAGTGGTTTGGGGGCAGATACGCAGTATTTT	CASGLGADTQYF
TRBV5-1	17	.	.	TRBJ2-7	TGCGCCAGCAGCGGAGGGGCAAGGGGGAAACACTCCTACGAGCAGTACTTC	CASSGGARGKHSYEQYF
TRBV2	15	.	.	TRBJ1-4	TGTGCCAGCAGTGAATTGGGGAGGGTCGGTGAAAAACTGTTTTTT	CASSELGRVGEKLFF
TRBV6-1	14	.	.	TRBJ2-1	TGTGCCAGCAGTGAAGCGGACAGTTACAATGAGCAGTTCTTC	CASSEADSYNEQFF
TRBV27	14	.	.	TRBJ1-2	TGTGCCAGCGGTGCAATTGAGGACGACTATGGCTACACCTTC	CASGAIEDDYGYTF
TRBV5-1	13	.	.	TRBJ1-2	TGCGCCAGCAGCGCTGGACACAGCTATGGCTACACCTTC	CASSAGHSYGYTF
TRBV27	14	TRBD2	.	TRBJ2-5	TGTGCCAGCAGTCGAGCGGGAGAGGTTGAGACCCAGTACTTC	CASSRAGEVETQYF
TRBV15	16	.	.	TRBJ2-4	TGTGCCACCAACACAGGGGAGGTGGGTGCCAAAAACATTCAGTACTTC	CATNTGEVGAKNIQYF
TRBV3-1	15	.	.	TRBJ2-1	TGTGCCAGCACCATGGACGGGAGCTCCTACAATGAGCAGTTCTTC	CASTMDGSSYNEQFF
TRBV12-3/TRBV12-4	15	TRBD2	few	TRBJ2-7	TGTGCCAGCAGTCCCGGACTAGCGGGGTCCTACGAGCAGTACTTC	CASSPGLAGSYEQYF
TRBV19	19	.	.	TRBJ2-6	TGTGCCAGTAGTATATCCCCCCAGGGATCCGTCTCTGGGGCCAACGTCCTGACTTTC	CASSISPQGSVSGANVLTF
TRBV20-1	12	.	.	TRBJ2-1	TGCAGTGCTAGACGTCTAGCCGATGAGCAGTTCTTC	CSARRLADEQFF
TRBV4-1	14	.	.	TRBJ2-2	TGCGCCAGCAGCCAAGAGGCCTACACCGGGGAGCTGTTTTTT	CASSQEAYTGELFF
TRBV15	15	.	once	TRBJ1-1	TGTGCCACCAGCAGAGACTTGGGGCAGGGCACTGAAGCTTTCTTT	CATSRDLGQGTEAFF
TRBV30	13	.	.	TRBJ2-1	TGTGCCTGGAGGGAAACAGCCTACAATGAGCAGTTCTTC	CAWRETAYNEQFF
TRBV11-2	18	.	.	TRBJ2-2	TGTGCCAGCAGCTCACAAACAGAGGGGGGTTTGAACACCGGGGAGCTTTTTTTT	CASSSQTEGGLNTGELFF
TRBV4-1	17	TRBD2	once	TRBJ2-7	TGCGCCAGCAGCCAACTCTCCCTCGGGCGGGAGTACTACGAGCAGTACTTC	CASSQLSLGREYYEQYF
TRBV5-1	14	.	.	TRBJ2-7	TGCGCCAGCAGCTGGGGTCAGGGTCACGACGAGCAGTACTTC	CASSWGQGHDEQYF
TRBV6-1	14	.	few	TRBJ2-5	TGTGCCAGCAGCCGACTAGTTGTGGGAGAGACCCAGTACTTC	CASSRLVVGETQYF
TRBV24-1	17	TRBD1	.	TRBJ2-2	TGTGCCACCAGTGAGGCCGGGACAGGGATCGACACCGGGGAGCTGTTTTTT	CATSEAGTGIDTGELFF
TRBV20-1	15	TRBD2	.	TRBJ2-1	TGCAGTGCTAGAGACCTAGCGGGAGCTATCTATGAGCAGTTCTTC	CSARDLAGAIYEQFF
TRBV5-1	17	TRBD2	.	TRBJ2-1	TGCGCCAGCAGCCCTGATCCCGAAGCGGGAGAAACCGGGGAGCAGTTCTTC	CASSPDPEAGETGEQFF
TRBV29-1	13	TRBD1	.	TRBJ2-7	TGCAGCGTGAACGACAGGGAGTCCTACGAGCAGTACTTC	CSVNDRESYEQYF
TRBV13	14	TRBD1	.	TRBJ2-7	TGTGCCAGCAGCTCCCAGGGGGAGAACGACGAGCAGTACTTC	CASSSQGENDEQYF
TRBV2	15	.	.	TRBJ2-3	TGTGCCAGCAGCCCGGACAGCCAAAGCACAGATACGCAGTATTTT	CASSPDSQSTDTQYF
TRBV4-1	15	.	.	TRBJ1-2	TGCGCCAGCAGCCAAGATATGGGGGGTGGCTATGGCTACACCTTC	CASSQDMGGGYGYTF
TRBV20-1	14	.	.	TRBJ2-7	TGCAGTGCTATGGGGGGTTTGAGCTCCTACGAGCAGTACTTC	CSAMGGLSSYEQYF
TRBV3-1	15	TRBD1	.	TRBJ1-2	TGTGCCAGCAGTGGGGCCCGACAGGGGCTGGATGGCTACACCTTC	CASSGARQGLDGYTF
TRBV4-1	13	.	.	TRBJ1-1	TGCGCCAGCAGCCGCGTTTTGAACACTGAAGCTTTCTTT	CASSRVLNTEAFF
TRBV30	10	.	.	TRBJ2-7	TGTGCCTGGAGTGGGGACGAGCAGTACTTC	CAWSGDEQYF
TRBV6-2/TRBV6-3	14	TRBD1	.	TRBJ1-1	TGTGCCAGCAGTTACTCGGGGACAGACACTGAAGCTTTCTTT	CASSYSGTDTEAFF
TRBV24-1	13	.	.	TRBJ2-1	TGTGCCACCAGGGACAGCGAATACAATGAGCAGTTCTTC	CATRDSEYNEQFF
TRBV6-5	15	TRBD1	.	TRBJ2-7	TGTGCCAGCAGTTATCCCGGGACAGGGGCCCACGAGCAGTACTTC	CASSYPGTGAHEQYF
TRBV27	15	.	once	TRBJ2-5	TGTGCCAGCTCATTCGGGGGTTTCGGGCAAGAGACCCAGTACTTC	CASSFGGFGQETQYF
TRBV2	15	TRBD2	.	TRBJ2-7	TGTGCCATCCAGCGTTGGCGGGAGGGAAACTACGAGCAGTACTTC	CAIQRWREGNYEQYF
TRBV29-1	14	TRBD1	.	TRBJ2-7	TGCAGCGTTGAAGAAACAGGACAGGACTACGAGCAGTACTTC	CSVEETGQDYEQYF
TRBV11-3	13	.	.	TRBJ2-2	TGTGCCAGCAGCCCTAGTACACCCGGGGAGCTGTTTTTT	CASSPSTPGELFF
TRBV7-9	16	TRBD1	.	TRBJ2-1	TGTGCCAGCAGCTTAGGAAGGGACAGGGCGTACCATGAGCAGTTCTTC	CASSLGRDRAYHEQFF
TRBV28	14	.	.	TRBJ2-2	TGTGCCTCTGGGGGAGACGCGAACACCGGGGAGCTGTTTTTT	CASGGDANTGELFF
TRBV4-1	14	TRBD1	few	TRBJ1-4	TGCGCCAGCAGCCAACCAGGACAGGGACTAAAACTGTTTTTT	CASSQPGQGLKLFF
TRBV6-5	17	.	.	TRBJ1-4	TGTGCCAGCAGTTACCTATCGGGAGGAGCAACTAATGAAAAACTGTTTTTT	CASSYLSGGATNEKLFF
TRBV7-9	13	.	.	TRBJ2-2	TGTGCCGGCAGGGGGGCGAACACCGGGGAGCTGTTTTTT	CAGRGANTGELFF